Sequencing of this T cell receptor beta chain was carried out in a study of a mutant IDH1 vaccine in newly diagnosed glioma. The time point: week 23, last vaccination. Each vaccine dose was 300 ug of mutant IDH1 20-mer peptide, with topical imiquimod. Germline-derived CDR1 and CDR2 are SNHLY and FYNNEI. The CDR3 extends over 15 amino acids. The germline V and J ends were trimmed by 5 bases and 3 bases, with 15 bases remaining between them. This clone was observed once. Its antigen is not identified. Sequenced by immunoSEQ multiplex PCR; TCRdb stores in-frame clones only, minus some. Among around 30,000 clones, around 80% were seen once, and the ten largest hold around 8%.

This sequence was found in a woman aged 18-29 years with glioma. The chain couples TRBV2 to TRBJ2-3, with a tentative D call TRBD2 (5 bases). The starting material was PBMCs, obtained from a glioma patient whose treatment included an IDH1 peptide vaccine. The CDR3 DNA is TGTGCCAGCAGTCCCCGAATGGGAGAGACAGATACGCAGTATTTT. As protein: CASSPRMGETDTQYF.